The clone carrying this TCR beta chain was detected ten times or more. Its specificity is not known. This sample was taken from a study of T cell repertoires in cytomegalovirus infection. Study-level information: Carrying CMV and the relevant HLA type showed in public TCR beta signatures.

The length of the CDR3 is 15 residues. Germline assignment: CDR1 SGHDT and CDR2 YYEEEE. Deletions cut 0 bases from V and 0 bases from J, with 7 bases between. TCRdb reprocessed the reads via MiXCR and lists one record per CDR3 protein. The profile shows fewer than 550,000 distinct CDR3 sequences, about 17% of them singletons. General study results and limits: Totalled public TCR beta family frequency picked out people who carried CMV plus the relevant HLA. The response measured ex vivo was dominated by TCR beta clonotypes (HLA-C-restricted and CMV-specific).

The V call is TRBV5-6, the J call TRBJ2-4; a weak D match, TRBD1 (6 bases). The sequence derives from a human donor in good health (CMV status not recorded). Some clones in this sample may be carry-over from other donors' samples. Input material: CD8+ T cells from PBMCs. The DNA for the CDR3 is TGTGCCAGCAGCTTGGAGGGGGTAGCCAAAAACATTCAGTACTTC. Translation gives CASSLEGVAKNIQYF.